This entry lists 2 T cell receptor beta chains sequenced from one sample in a study of radiotherapy plus CTLA-4 blockade in lung cancer. Assay used: immunoSEQ multiplex PCR; TCRdb lists only in-frame clones, some missing. This repertoire shows some 64,000 clones, 60% to 80% found once; its top ten account for roughly 15%. The sequenced sample was peripheral blood, obtained from a patient treated with radiotherapy plus ipilimumab. Receptors originate from a human donor with non-small cell lung cancer whose response to radiotherapy plus ipilimumab could not be evaluated. Some clones in this sample may be carry-over from other donors' samples.

This clone was counted only a few times. J is TRBJ2-7 and V is TRBV18, with TRBD1 as a possible D gene (6 bases). CDR1 and CDR2 from the germline V gene are KGHSH and LQKENI. The CDR3 has 16 residues. V was cut by 1 base and J by 9 bases, with 22 bases left in between. The CDR3 spells CASSPRSQGLDGRQYF. The CDR3 nucleotides are TGTGCCAGCTCACCACGTTCCCAGGGGCTGGATGGAAGGCAGTACTTC.

The rearrangement links TRBV25-1 to TRBJ2-7; D possibly corresponds to TRBD1 (5 bases). Per germline, CDR1 MGHDK and CDR2 SYGVNS. V dropped 2 bases and J dropped 2 bases, with 10 bases sitting between them. The CDR3 spans 14 residues. This chain's CDR3 is CASSEGGAAYEQYF. The CDR3 DNA reads TGTGCCAGCAGTGAAGGTGGGGCCGCCTACGAGCAGTACTTC.